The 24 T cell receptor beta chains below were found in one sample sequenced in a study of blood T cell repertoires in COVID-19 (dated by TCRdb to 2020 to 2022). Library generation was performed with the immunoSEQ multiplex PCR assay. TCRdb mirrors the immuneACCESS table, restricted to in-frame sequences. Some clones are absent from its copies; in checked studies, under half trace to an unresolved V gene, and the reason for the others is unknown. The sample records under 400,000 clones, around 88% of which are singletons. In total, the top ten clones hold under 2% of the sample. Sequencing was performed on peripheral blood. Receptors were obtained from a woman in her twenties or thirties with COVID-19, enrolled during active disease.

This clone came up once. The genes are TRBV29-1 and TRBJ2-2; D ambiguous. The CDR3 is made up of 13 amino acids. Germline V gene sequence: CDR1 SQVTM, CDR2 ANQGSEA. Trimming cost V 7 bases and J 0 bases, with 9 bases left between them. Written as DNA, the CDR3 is TGCAGCGGTGCGGAATCGAACACCGGGGAGCTGTTTTTT. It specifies CSGAESNTGELFF.

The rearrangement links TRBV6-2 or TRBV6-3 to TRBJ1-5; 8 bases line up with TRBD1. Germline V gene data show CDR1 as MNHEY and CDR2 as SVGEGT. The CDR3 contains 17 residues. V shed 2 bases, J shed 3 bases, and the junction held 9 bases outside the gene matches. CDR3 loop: CASSYPHRTGSNQPQHF. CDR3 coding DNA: TGTGCCAGCAGTTACCCCCATCGGACAGGGTCCAATCAGCCCCAGCATTTT.

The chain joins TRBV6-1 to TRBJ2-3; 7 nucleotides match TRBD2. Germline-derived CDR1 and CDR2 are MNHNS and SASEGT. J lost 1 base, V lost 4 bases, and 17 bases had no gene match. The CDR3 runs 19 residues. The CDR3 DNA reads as TGTGCCAGCAGTGTGGGAGGTTTCGGACTAGTGTCCCGCACAGATACGCAGTATTTT. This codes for CASSVGGFGLVSRTDTQYF.

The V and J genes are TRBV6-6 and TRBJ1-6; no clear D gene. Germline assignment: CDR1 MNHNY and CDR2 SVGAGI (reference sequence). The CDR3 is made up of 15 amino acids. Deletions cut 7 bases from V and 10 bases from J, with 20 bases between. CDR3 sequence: CASTTGSHSPSPLHF. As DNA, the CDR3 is TGTGCCAGCACCACGGGTTCCCACTCGCCCTCACCCCTCCACTTT.

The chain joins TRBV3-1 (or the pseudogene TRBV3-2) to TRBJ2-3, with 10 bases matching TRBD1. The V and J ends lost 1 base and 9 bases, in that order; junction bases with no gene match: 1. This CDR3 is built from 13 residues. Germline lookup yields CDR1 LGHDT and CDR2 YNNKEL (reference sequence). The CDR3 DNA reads TGTGCCAGCAGCCAAGGGACAGGGGGAACGCAGTATTTT. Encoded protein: CASSQGTGGTQYF.

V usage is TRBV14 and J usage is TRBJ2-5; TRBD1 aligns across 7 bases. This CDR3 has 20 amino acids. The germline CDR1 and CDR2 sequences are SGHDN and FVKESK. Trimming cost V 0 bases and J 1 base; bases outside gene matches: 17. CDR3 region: CASSQEFLTGRARIQETQYF. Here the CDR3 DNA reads TGTGCCAGCAGCCAAGAGTTTTTGACAGGGCGAGCACGTATCCAAGAGACCCAGTACTTC.

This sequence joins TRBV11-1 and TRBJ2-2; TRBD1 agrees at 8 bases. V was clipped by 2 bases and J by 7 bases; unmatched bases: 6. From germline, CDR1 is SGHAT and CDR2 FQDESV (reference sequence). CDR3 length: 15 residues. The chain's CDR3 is CASSLRPGGGGELFF. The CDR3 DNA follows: TGTGCCAGCAGCTTAAGGCCAGGGGGCGGCGGGGAGCTGTTTTTT.

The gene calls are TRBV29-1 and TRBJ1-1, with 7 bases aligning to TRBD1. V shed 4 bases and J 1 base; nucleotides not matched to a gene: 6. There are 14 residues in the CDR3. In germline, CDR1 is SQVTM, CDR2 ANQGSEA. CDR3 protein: CSVGHRGWNTEAFF. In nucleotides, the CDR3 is TGCAGCGTTGGCCACAGGGGTTGGAACACTGAAGCTTTCTTT.

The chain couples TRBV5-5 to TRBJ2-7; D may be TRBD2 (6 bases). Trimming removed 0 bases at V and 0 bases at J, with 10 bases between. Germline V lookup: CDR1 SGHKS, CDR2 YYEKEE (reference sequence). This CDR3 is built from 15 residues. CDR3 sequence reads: CASSLGDWPSYEQYV. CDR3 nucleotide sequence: TGTGCCAGCAGCTTGGGGGACTGGCCCTCCTACGAGCAGTACGTC.

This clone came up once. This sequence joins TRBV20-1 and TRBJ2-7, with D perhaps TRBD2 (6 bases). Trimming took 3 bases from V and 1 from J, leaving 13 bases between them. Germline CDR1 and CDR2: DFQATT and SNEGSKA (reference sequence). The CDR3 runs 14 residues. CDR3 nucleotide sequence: TGCAGTGCTAGTGCAGTGGGGGGATCCTACGAGCAGTACGTC. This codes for CSASAVGGSYEQYV.

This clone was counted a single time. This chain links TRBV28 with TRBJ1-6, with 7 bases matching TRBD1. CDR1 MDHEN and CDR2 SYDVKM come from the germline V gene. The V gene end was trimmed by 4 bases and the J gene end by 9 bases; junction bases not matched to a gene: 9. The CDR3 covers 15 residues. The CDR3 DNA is TGTGCCAGCAGTTCGACGACAGGGCCCCCTTCACCCCTCCACTTT. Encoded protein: CASSSTTGPPSPLHF. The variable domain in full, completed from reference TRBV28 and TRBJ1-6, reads DVKVTQSSRYLVKRTGEKVFLECVQDMDHENMFWYRQDPGLGLRLIYFSYDVKMKEKGDIPEGYSVSREKKERFSLILESASTNQTSMYLCASSSTTGPPSPLHFGNGTRLTVT.

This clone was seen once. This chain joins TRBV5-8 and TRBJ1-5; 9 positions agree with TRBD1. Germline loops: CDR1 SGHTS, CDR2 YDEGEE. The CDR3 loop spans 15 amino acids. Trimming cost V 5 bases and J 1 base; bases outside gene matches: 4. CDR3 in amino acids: CASRPDRGSNQPQHF. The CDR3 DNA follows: TGTGCCAGCAGACCGGACAGGGGAAGCAATCAGCCCCAGCATTTT.

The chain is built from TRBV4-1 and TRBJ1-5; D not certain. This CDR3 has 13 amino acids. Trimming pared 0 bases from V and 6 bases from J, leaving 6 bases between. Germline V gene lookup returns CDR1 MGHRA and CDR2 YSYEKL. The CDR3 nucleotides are TGCGCCAGCAGCCAAGACCCTTTTCAGCCCCAGCATTTT. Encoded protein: CASSQDPFQPQHF.

CDR3 in amino acids: CSVLKRDGPTSYGYTF. Here the CDR3 DNA reads TGCAGCGTTCTGAAGAGGGATGGGCCGACAAGCTATGGCTACACCTTC. The rearrangement links TRBV29-1 to TRBJ1-2; D gene unclear. There are 16 residues in the CDR3. The germline V and J ends were trimmed by 5 bases and 4 bases, with 23 bases remaining between them. Germline-derived CDR1 and CDR2 are SQVTM and ANQGSEA.

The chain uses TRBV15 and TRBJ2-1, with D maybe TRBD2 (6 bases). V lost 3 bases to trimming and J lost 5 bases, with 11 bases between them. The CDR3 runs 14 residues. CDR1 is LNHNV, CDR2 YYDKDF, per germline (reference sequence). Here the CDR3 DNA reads TGTGCCACCAGCAGGTTGGGACTTGACAATGAGCAGTTCTTC. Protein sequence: CATSRLGLDNEQFF.

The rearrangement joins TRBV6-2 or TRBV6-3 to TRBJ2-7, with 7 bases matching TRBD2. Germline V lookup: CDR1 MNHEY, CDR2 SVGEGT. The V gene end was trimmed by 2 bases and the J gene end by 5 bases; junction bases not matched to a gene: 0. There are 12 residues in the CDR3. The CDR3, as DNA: TGTGCCAGCAGTTACACTAGCGACGAGCAGTACTTC. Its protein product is CASSYTSDEQYF.

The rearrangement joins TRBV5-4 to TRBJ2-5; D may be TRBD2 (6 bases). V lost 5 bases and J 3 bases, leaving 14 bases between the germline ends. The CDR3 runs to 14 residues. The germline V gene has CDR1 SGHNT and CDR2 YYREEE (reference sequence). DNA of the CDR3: TGTGCCAGCAGTACCGGGACTGACAAAGAGACCCAGTACTTC. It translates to CASSTGTDKETQYF.

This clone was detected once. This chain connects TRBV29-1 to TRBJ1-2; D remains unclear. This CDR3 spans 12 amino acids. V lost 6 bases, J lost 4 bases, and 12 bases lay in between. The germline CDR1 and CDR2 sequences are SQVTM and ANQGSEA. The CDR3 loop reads CSVGGGSYGYTF. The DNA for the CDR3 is TGCAGCGTGGGCGGAGGGAGCTATGGCTACACCTTC.

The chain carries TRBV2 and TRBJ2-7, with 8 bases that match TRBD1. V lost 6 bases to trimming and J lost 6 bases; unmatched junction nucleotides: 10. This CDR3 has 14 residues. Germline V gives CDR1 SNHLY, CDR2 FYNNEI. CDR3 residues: CASSGQGVMTEQYV. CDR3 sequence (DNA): TGTGCCAGCAGCGGACAGGGAGTCATGACCGAGCAGTACGTC.

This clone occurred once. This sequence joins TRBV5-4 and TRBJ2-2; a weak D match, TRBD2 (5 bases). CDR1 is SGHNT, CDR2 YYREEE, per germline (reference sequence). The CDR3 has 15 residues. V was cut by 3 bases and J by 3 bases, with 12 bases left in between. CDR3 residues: CASSSSARDTGELFF. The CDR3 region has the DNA TGTGCCAGCAGCTCAAGCGCGCGGGACACCGGGGAGCTGTTTTTT.

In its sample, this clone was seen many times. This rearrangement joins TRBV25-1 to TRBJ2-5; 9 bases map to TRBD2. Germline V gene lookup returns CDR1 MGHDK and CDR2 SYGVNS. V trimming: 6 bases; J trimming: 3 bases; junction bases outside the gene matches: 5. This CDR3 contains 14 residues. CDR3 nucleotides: TGTGCCAGCAGGGACGCGGGGGGGGAAGAGACCCAGTACTTC. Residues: CASRDAGGEETQYF.

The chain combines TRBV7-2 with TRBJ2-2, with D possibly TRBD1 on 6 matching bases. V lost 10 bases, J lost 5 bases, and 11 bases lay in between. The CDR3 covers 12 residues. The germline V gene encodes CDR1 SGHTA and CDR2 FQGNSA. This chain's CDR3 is CAIQGRTGELFF. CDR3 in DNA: TGTGCCATACAGGGTAGGACCGGGGAGCTGTTTTTT.

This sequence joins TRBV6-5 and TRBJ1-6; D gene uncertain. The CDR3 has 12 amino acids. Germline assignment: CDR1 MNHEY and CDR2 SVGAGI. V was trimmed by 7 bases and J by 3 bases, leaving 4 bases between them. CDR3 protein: CASTGYNSPLHF. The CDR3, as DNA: TGTGCCAGCACCGGCTATAATTCACCCCTCCACTTT.

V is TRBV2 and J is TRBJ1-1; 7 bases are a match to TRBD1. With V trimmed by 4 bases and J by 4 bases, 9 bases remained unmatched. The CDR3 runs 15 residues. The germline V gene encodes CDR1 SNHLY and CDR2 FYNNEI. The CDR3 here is CASSVWGRGVTEAFF. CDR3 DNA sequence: TGTGCCAGCAGTGTCTGGGGCAGGGGGGTCACTGAAGCTTTCTTT.